The 8 T cell receptor beta chains presented below share a single source sample, sequenced in a study of response to subunit inactivated influenza vaccine. One entry per CDR3 protein, called by TCRdb with MiXCR from the RT-PCR reads. The sample has hundreds of thousands of distinct CDR3 sequences, about 11% seen once. This sample comprised PBMCs from blood, obtained on the day of vaccination. Receptors were obtained from a man between 50 and 59 years old who received an inactivated influenza vaccine.

This clonotype was counted between two and nine times. The V and J genes are TRBV4-2 and TRBJ2-3; TRBD2 might be the D (7 bases). From germline, CDR1 is LGHNA and CDR2 YNFKEQ. This CDR3 spans 17 amino acids. Deletions cut 0 bases from V and 4 bases from J, with 17 bases between. DNA of the CDR3: TGTGCCAGCAGCCAAGAATATACGGGGGGCCAGGCAGATACGCAGTATTTT. Amino acid sequence: CASSQEYTGGQADTQYF.

This clonotype was observed once. V gene TRBV7-9 combines with J gene TRBJ2-5; the match to TRBD1 covers 11 bases. From germline, CDR1 is SEHNR and CDR2 FQNEAQ (reference sequence). Unmatched junction bases numbered 8, after V lost 3 bases and J lost 5 bases. There are 16 residues in the CDR3. The CDR3 loop is CASSFWTGGLGETQYF. The CDR3 nucleotides read TGTGCCAGCAGCTTCTGGACAGGGGGCTTGGGGGAGACCCAGTACTTC.

The rearrangement links TRBV28 to TRBJ2-5; 9 bases match TRBD1. The CDR3 is made up of 13 amino acids. Germline V gene lookup returns CDR1 MDHEN and CDR2 SYDVKM. V trimming: 6 bases; J trimming: 4 bases; junction bases outside the gene matches: 3. The chain's CDR3 is CASRGQGTETQYF. In nucleotides, the CDR3 is TGTGCCAGCAGGGGACAGGGAACAGAGACCCAGTACTTC.

This clonotype was counted between two and nine times. This sequence joins TRBV12-3 or TRBV12-4 and TRBJ2-7; D unclear. This CDR3 is built from 11 residues. V was cut by 0 bases and J by 8 bases, with 5 bases left in between. CDR3 bases: TGTGCCAGCAGTTTAGCGTGGAAGCAGTACTTC. It is translated as CASSLAWKQYF.

There are many counts of this clonotype. This chain uses TRBV7-2 with TRBJ2-3, with TRBD2 as a possible D gene (6 bases). Germline V gives CDR1 SGHTA, CDR2 FQGNSA. V lost 2 bases and J lost 4, with 13 bases in between. The CDR3 is 15 residues long. In DNA, the CDR3 is TGTGCCAGCAGCTTATGGAGGGCGCAGGCAGATACGCAGTATTTT. It codes for CASSLWRAQADTQYF.

In its sample, this clonotype was seen a few times. The rearrangement joins TRBV4-1 to TRBJ1-5, with D possibly TRBD1 on 6 matching bases. CDR3 length: 14 amino acids. Germline CDR1 reads MGHRA; CDR2 reads YSYEKL. Trimming left V 4 bases short and J 3 bases short, with 10 bases between. The CDR3 sequence is CASSPQGFNQPQHF. The CDR3 coding sequence is TGCGCCAGCAGCCCACAGGGCTTCAATCAGCCCCAGCATTTT.

The table lists this clonotype with a few counts. The CDR3 sequence is CSGLAGTSGANVLTF. CDR3 bases: TGCAGCGGACTAGCGGGCACCTCTGGGGCCAACGTCCTGACTTTC. The chain combines TRBV20-1 with TRBJ2-6; 11 bases fit TRBD2. The CDR3 runs to 15 residues. CDR1 DFQATT and CDR2 SNEGSKA come from the germline V gene (reference sequence).

The chain joins TRBV30 to TRBJ1-5; no clear D. Trimming cost V 1 base and J 2 bases, with 6 bases left between them. This CDR3 contains 13 residues. Germline CDR1 GTSNPN, CDR2 SVGIG (reference sequence). The CDR3 coding sequence is TGTGCCTGGAGTGCCCGGGGCAATCAGCCCCAGCATTTT. It translates to CAWSARGNQPQHF.